These 13 T cell receptor beta chains came from one sample sequenced in a study of shared clonotypes between healthy human individuals. Libraries were prepared by immunoSEQ multiplex PCR; TCRdb keeps only in-frame clonotypes and omits some of them. The table lists roughly 760,000 clones, roughly 70% of them singletons. Sequencing input: memory CD4+ T cells sorted from blood. The subset: CD45RA-negative fraction. The origin of the receptors is a woman under 40 in good health.

This clone has just one count. V usage is TRBV2 and J usage is TRBJ2-7, with 7 bases fitting TRBD1. Germline V gives CDR1 SNHLY, CDR2 FYNNEI. The junction had 3 bases not matched to a gene; V was cut back by 4 bases and J by 0 bases. This CDR3 is built from 14 residues. The CDR3 bases are TGTGCCAGCAGTGTAACAGGGGCCTCCTACGAGCAGTACTTC. Protein product: CASSVTGASYEQYF.

The genes are TRBV11-2 and TRBJ1-3, with D perhaps TRBD1 (5 bases). The CDR3 has 16 amino acids. The germline gives CDR1 SGHAT, CDR2 FQNNGV. The germline V and J ends were trimmed by 2 bases and 4 bases, with 15 bases remaining between them. The CDR3 sequence: CASSLLMGRKGNTIYF. CDR3 in DNA: TGTGCCAGCAGCTTACTTATGGGGCGAAAAGGAAACACCATATATTTT.

V and J are TRBV5-1 and TRBJ1-2; weak D call: TRBD1 (6 bases). Germline values: CDR1 SGHRS, CDR2 YFSETQ. Trimming stripped 6 bases from V and 5 bases from J, with 11 bases between. This CDR3 region has 12 residues. In DNA, the CDR3 is TGCGCCAGCAAAGGGGGGAGTTATGGCTACACCTTC. Translated: CASKGGSYGYTF.

The V call is TRBV5-1, the J call TRBJ2-7; 8 bases are a match to TRBD2. Germline V lookup: CDR1 SGHRS, CDR2 YFSETQ. The CDR3 is made up of 14 amino acids. J gave up 4 bases and V 4 bases, and 7 bases lay outside the gene matches. CDR3 residues: CASSPTSVPYEQYF. As DNA, the CDR3 is TGCGCCAGCAGCCCGACTAGCGTACCATACGAGCAGTACTTC. The full variable domain, completed using reference TRBV5-1 and TRBJ2-7, is KAGVTQTPRYLIKTRGQQVTLSCSPISGHRSVSWYQQTPGQGLQFLFEYFSETQRNKGNFPGRFSGRQFSNSRSEMNVSTLELGDSALYLCASSPTSVPYEQYFGPGTRLTVT.

The rearrangement uses TRBV4-1 and TRBJ2-3; TRBD2 matches at 7 bases. The CDR3 is made up of 16 amino acids. Germline V lookup: CDR1 MGHRA, CDR2 YSYEKL. V shed 2 bases and J 4 bases; nucleotides not matched to a gene: 9. Here the CDR3 reads CASSQLSGIGADTQYF. DNA of the CDR3: TGCGCCAGCAGCCAACTAAGCGGGATTGGCGCAGATACGCAGTATTTT.

CDR3 loop: CASSSGRGRRKLFF. The CDR3 nucleotides are TGTGCCAGCAGTTCTGGCAGGGGGCGGAGAAAACTGTTTTTT. This chain joins TRBV28 and TRBJ1-4; 8 positions agree with TRBD1. The CDR3 contains 14 residues. V lost 4 bases, J lost 10 bases, and 8 bases stayed unmatched. Germline lookup yields CDR1 MDHEN and CDR2 SYDVKM.

The V and J genes are TRBV7-9 and TRBJ2-3; no clear D gene. CDR1 is SEHNR, CDR2 FQNEAQ, per germline (reference sequence). CDR3 size: 12 residues. V was cut by 5 bases and J by 4 bases, with 7 bases left in between. DNA for the CDR3: TGTGCCAGCAGCACCAGTGCAGATACGCAGTATTTT. Translation: CASSTSADTQYF.

The rearrangement joins TRBV6-5 to TRBJ1-4; D gene unclear. CDR3 size: 15 residues. The V gene lost 5 bases and the J gene lost 4 bases, with 14 bases spanning the gap. Germline V gene sequence: CDR1 MNHEY, CDR2 SVGAGI. The CDR3 bases are TGTGCCAGCAGTCACCGCCCCGGTGGTAATGAAAAACTGTTTTTT. It specifies CASSHRPGGNEKLFF.

This clone has only a few counts. The chain links TRBV6-1 to TRBJ2-1; 7 nucleotides align to TRBD2. Germline CDR1 MNHNS, CDR2 SASEGT. The CDR3 contains 15 residues. After removal of 0 bases from V and 3 bases from J, the junction contained 2 bases not matched to a gene. The CDR3 spells CASSEAGGDYNEQFF. Here the CDR3 DNA reads TGTGCCAGCAGTGAAGCGGGAGGGGACTACAATGAGCAGTTCTTC.

This clone was detected only once. The rearrangement uses TRBV7-2 and TRBJ2-7; 9 nucleotides match TRBD2. V was clipped by 2 bases and J by 2 bases; unmatched bases: 7. CDR3 size: 16 residues. The germline CDR1 and CDR2 sequences are SGHTA and FQGNSA. CDR3 in DNA: TGTGCCAGCAGCTTATTAGGGGCTAGCGGGACCTACGAGCAGTACTTC. Amino acid sequence: CASSLLGASGTYEQYF.

This clone came up once. This rearrangement joins TRBV7-9 to TRBJ2-5; a possible D gene is TRBD2 (5 bases). The ends were cut back, 5 bases at V and 5 bases at J, with 9 bases in the middle. CDR1 and CDR2 (germline): SEHNR, FQNEAQ (reference sequence). This CDR3 is 12 amino acids long. The CDR3 DNA is TGTGCCAGCAGCCTGGAGGACGAGACCCAGTACTTC. Its translation: CASSLEDETQYF.

This clone has just a few counts. The CDR3 loop reads CASRLMTESYEQYF. CDR3 DNA: TGTGCCAGCAGGCTTATGACAGAGTCCTACGAGCAGTACTTC. The J gene is TRBJ2-7, the V gene TRBV28; TRBD1 is a possible D gene (5 bases). CDR1 and CDR2 from the germline V gene are MDHEN and SYDVKM. Trimming pared 6 bases from V and 1 base from J, leaving 13 bases between. The CDR3 covers 14 residues.

The chain employs TRBV27 and TRBJ2-1, with D hard to call. CDR1 and CDR2 (germline): MNHEY, SMNVEV (reference sequence). V shed 10 bases and J shed 0 bases, with 13 bases lying between them. CDR3 length equals 14 residues. CDR3 in amino acids: CATAVVNSYNEQFF. In DNA, the CDR3 is TGTGCCACCGCCGTCGTGAACTCCTACAATGAGCAGTTCTTC.